The rows below give T cell receptor beta chains drawn from one sample of a study of OX40 agonist ivuxolimab in advanced cancers. Profiled with immunoSEQ multiplex PCR; TCRdb holds only in-frame clones, not every one. The sample contains roughly 82,000 clones, roughly 90% of which appear only once. The sequences come from CD4+ or CD8+ T cells sorted from blood, collected in a trial of the OX40 agonist ivuxolimab. These receptors came from an adult with an advanced solid tumor such as melanoma, head and neck, liver or kidney cancer. CDR3s include the opening cysteine and the closing phenylalanine or tryptophan. A D gene is named only where the DNA matches it firmly. Some rows have no size entry. The others give once, few or many, or a class for an expanded clone.

V gene	D gene	clone size	J gene	CDR3 DNA	CDR3 protein
TRBV9	TRBD2	once	TRBJ2-1	TGTGCCAGCAGCGAGCTAGCGGGAGAGTACAATGAGCAGTTCTTC	CASSELAGEYNEQFF
TRBV6-5	-	-	TRBJ1-3	TGTGCCAGCAGTTACTACGGAAACTCTGGAAACACCATATATTTT	CASSYYGNSGNTIYF
TRBV7-9	-	-	TRBJ1-2	TGTGCCAGCAGCTTATGGGGTGAGAGTGCTGGCTACACCTTC	CASSLWGESAGYTF
TRBV5-1	-	-	TRBJ1-3	TGCGCCAGCAGCTTTGACATACTTCGCTCTGGAAACACCATATATTTT	CASSFDILRSGNTIYF
TRBV4-1	-	-	TRBJ2-5	TGCGCCAGCAGCCAAGATTGGGTCTTAGGGGGGCGGGAGGAGACCCAGTACTTC	CASSQDWVLGGREETQYF
TRBV7-3	TRBD2	-	TRBJ2-1	TGTGCCAGCAGCTTAGGGCCGGGAGGTGGTAATGAGCAGTTCTTC	CASSLGPGGGNEQFF
TRBV29-1	TRBD1	-	TRBJ2-7	TGCAGCGTTCTTCCGGGACAGACCTACGAGCAGTACTTC	CSVLPGQTYEQYF
TRBV19	-	-	TRBJ1-4	TGTGCCAGTAGTGTTGGTGAAAAACTGTTTTTT	CASSVGEKLFF
TRBV5-6	TRBD1	-	TRBJ1-2	TGTGCCAGCAGCATCAGGGGGTATGGCTACACCTTC	CASSIRGYGYTF
TRBV2	-	-	TRBJ2-1	TGTGCAGGGGGTTACGGGTACAATGAGCAGTTCTTC	CAGGYGYNEQFF
TRBV27	-	-	TRBJ1-1	TGTGCCAGCAGTTTAAACGGAATGAACACTGAAGCTTTCTTT	CASSLNGMNTEAFF
TRBV7-9	TRBD1	-	TRBJ2-7	TGTGCCAGCAGTCGGACAGGACCCTACGAGCAGTACTTC	CASSRTGPYEQYF
TRBV4-1	-	-	TRBJ1-5	TGCGCCAGCAGCCAAGAAAGTCGTCAGCCCCAGCATTTT	CASSQESRQPQHF
TRBV28	-	-	TRBJ2-7	TGTGCCAGCGGGACACAAGCCTACGAGCAGTACTTC	CASGTQAYEQYF
TRBV28	-	-	TRBJ2-5	TGTGCCAGCAGTTTATCCCCGGGAAGGGCGTACCAAGAGACCCAGTACTTC	CASSLSPGRAYQETQYF
TRBV4-2	-	-	TRBJ2-7	TGTGCCAGCAGCCAAGCCGGGAGACAGTCCTACGAGCAGTACTTC	CASSQAGRQSYEQYF
TRBV19	TRBD2	-	TRBJ2-5	TGTGCCAGTGCTATAGCGGGGGGGGAGACCCAGTACTTC	CASAIAGGETQYF